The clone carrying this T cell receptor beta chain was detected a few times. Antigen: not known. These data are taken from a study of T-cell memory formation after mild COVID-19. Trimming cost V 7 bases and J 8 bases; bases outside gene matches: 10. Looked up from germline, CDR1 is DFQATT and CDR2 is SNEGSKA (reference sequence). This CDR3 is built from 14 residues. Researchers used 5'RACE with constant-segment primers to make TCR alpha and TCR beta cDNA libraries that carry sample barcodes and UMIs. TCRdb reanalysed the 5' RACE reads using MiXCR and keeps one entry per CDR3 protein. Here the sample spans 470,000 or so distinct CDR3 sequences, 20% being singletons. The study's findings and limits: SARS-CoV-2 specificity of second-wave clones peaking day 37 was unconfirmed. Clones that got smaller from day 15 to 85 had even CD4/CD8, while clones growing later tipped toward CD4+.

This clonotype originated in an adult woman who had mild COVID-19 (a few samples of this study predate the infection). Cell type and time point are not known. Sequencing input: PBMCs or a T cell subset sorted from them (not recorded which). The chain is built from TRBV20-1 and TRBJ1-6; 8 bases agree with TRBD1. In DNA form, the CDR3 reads TGCAGTGGAAAGAGCGGGACAGGTTATTCACCCCTCCACTTT. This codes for CSGKSGTGYSPLHF.